What follows is one T cell receptor (beta chain) and its context. This clone's antigen is unknown. Base qualities are not provided; no much larger clone lies one nucleotide away. The data were obtained in a study of immunodeficiency (dated by TCRdb to about 2019). Notes on the research overall: The repertoires were analyzed to search for VDJ recombination defects and oligoclonality.

Before TCR sequencing, CD3+CD8+ T cells were sorted out of fresh PBMCs. What the study reported, not specific to this receptor: Based on top-100 and total clonotype frequencies, severe oligoclonality showed up in patient CD8+ T cells, whereas patient CD4+ T cells did not show severe oligoclonality. Patient CD8+ T cells showed restricted TRB V-J pairing and lower productive entropy than control CD8+ T cells. In the entropy comparisons of patients against healthy controls, patients were shown as n=3 (open circles), and an effect of thymic development was suggested only as a possibility.

The CDR3 contains 13 residues, cysteine and phenylalanine counted. CDR3 DNA only is kept here, 39 bases in frame from base 1. Relative to germline, V is 4 bases shorter and J is 4 bases shorter, with 13 bases between their ends. The germline V gene (reference sequence) specifies GTSNPN as CDR1 and SVGIG as CDR2. Genomic DNA was isolated using the QIAamp DNA Blood Mini Kit and then sent out for immunoSEQ repertoire analysis. Multiplex PCR was used to amplify CDR3 regions from a standard amount of genomic DNA template. PCR products were sequenced on an Illumina platform. Per the original workflow: Alignment of sequences was done against a reference, and the V, D and J gene definitions came from IMGT. To get rid of PCR and sequencing errors, closely related sequences were merged using a nearest-neighbor clustering algorithm. V, D and J usage in productive unique and total sequences was analyzed using ImmunoSEQ Analyzer tools and R version 3.6.1. The table was pulled from immuneACCESS by TCRdb, which kept in-frame rearrangements only. Such tables lose some clones; where checked, under half of the loss comes from unresolved V genes, and the rest has no known cause. That table gives V, J and clone size, and the DNA gave D and trimming. Here the sample has about 3,500 clones; 70% to 90% occur a single time. More than 10% of the sample comes from the top ten.

The sequence was collected from a human donor in good health. Rearrangement joined TRBV30 to TRBJ1-1; the D gene lacks a confident call. Sequenced material: CD8+ T cells from blood. The CDR3 in this case is CAWTHWGGTEAFF. In nucleotides, the sequence is TGTGCCTGGACTCATTGGGGAGGCACTGAAGCTTTCTTT.